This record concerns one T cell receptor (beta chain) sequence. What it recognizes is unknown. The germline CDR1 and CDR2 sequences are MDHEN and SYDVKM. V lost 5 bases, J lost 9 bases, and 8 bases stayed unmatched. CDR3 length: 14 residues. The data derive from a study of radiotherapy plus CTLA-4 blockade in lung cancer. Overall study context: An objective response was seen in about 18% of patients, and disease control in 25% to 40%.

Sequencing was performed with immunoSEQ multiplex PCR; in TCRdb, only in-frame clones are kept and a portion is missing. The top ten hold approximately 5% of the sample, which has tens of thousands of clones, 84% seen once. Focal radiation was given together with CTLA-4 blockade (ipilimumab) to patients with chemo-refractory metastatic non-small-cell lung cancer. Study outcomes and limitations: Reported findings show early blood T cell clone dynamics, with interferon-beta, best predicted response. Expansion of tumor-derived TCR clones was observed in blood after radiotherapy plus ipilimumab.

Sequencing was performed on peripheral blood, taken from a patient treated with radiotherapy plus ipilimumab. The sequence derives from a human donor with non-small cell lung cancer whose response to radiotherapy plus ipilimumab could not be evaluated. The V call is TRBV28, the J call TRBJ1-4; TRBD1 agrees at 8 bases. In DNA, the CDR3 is TGTGCCAGCAGTAACAGGGGGTTAGGTCAAAAACTGTTTTTT. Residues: CASSNRGLGQKLFF.